A single sample gave rise to the 19 T cell receptor beta chains below, sequenced in a study of T cell clonality in common variable immunodeficiency. Sequencing used immunoSEQ multiplex PCR; TCRdb keeps in-frame clones, though not all of them. This record lists 40,000 to 65,000 clones, none seen once only, and the top ten clones contain about 1.8%. The specimen was peripheral blood mononuclear cells. The receptor set was obtained from a person aged 18 to 75 in good health.

Many counts were recorded for this clone. At one boundary the junction diverges from the germline segment, which might be a read error. The DNA ends 3 residues before the CDR3 does, and the rest of the CDR3 is filled in from the germline J gene. This rearrangement joins TRBV6-1 to TRBJ2-3; tentatively, D is TRBD2 (6 bases). Germline loops: CDR1 MNHNS, CDR2 SASEGT. The CDR3 sequence is 15 residues long. The CDR3 DNA, read in part, is TGTGCCAGCAGTGCTCGACTAGTAGGCACGGATACG. Protein sequence: CASSARLVGTDT. The full CDR3 is CASSARLVGTDTQYF.

This clone has a count of ten or more. Sequencing ends 3 residues short of the CDR3 end; the germline J gene provides the rest. This chain joins TRBV19 and TRBJ1-4; TRBD1 is a possible D gene (5 bases). V was shortened by 6 bases and J by 0 bases, with 8 bases between the two germline ends. CDR3 size: 14 residues. The germline gives CDR1 LNHDA, CDR2 SQIVND (reference sequence). CDR3 DNA (partial): TGTGCCAGTAGCAAAGGGGCAACTAATGAAAAA. This gives the protein CASSKGATNEK. Given in full, the CDR3 is CASSKGATNEKLFF.

This clone appeared many times. The read ends 3 residues early relative to the CDR3; the germline J gene fills the gap. The chain is built from TRBV18 and TRBJ2-7; 13 bases are a match to TRBD2. CDR1 is KGHSH, CDR2 LQKENI, per germline. Trimming removed 2 bases from V and 4 bases from J; junction bases left unmatched: 8. This CDR3 comprises 17 residues. The part of the CDR3 DNA that was read is TGTGCCAGCTCACCATGGATGACTAGCGGGGGGTTATACGAG. Translated: CASSPWMTSGGLYE. In full, the CDR3 is CASSPWMTSGGLYEQYF.

This clone has ten or more counts. The read is 3 residues too short to cover the CDR3 end, so that end is filled in from the germline J gene. The V gene is TRBV7-2, the J gene TRBJ2-7; tentatively, D is TRBD1 (6 bases). The V gene's germline CDR1 is SGHTA and CDR2 FQGNSA. The CDR3 totals 14 residues. The V end was cut by 5 bases, the J end by 2 bases, with 13 bases between. This CDR3 is CASSHGTPTYEQYF. The covered CDR3 bases are TGTGCCAGCAGCCACGGGACACCTACCTACGAG.

There are many counts of this clone. The read finishes 3 residues shy of the CDR3 end, and the germline J gene is used to complete it. The chain recombines TRBV7-2 with TRBJ2-1; TRBD1 matches at 7 bases. V lost 4 bases and J lost 5; bases outside the gene matches: 5. There are 14 residues in the CDR3. Germline CDR1 and CDR2: SGHTA and FQGNSA. CDR3 DNA, as far as it was read: TGTGCCAGCAGCTCACGACAGGGAGACAATGAG. Encoded protein: CASSSRQGDNE. The whole CDR3 region reads CASSSRQGDNEQFF. The full variable domain, with the rest looked up from reference TRBV7-2 and TRBJ2-1, is GAGVSQSPSNKVTEKGKDVELRCDPISGHTALYWYRQSLGQGLEFLIYFQGNSAPDKSGLPSDRFSAERTGGSVSTLTIQRTQQEDSAVYLCASSSRQGDNEQFFGPGTRLTVL.

The table lists this clone with many counts. Read sequence stops 3 residues before the CDR3 end, and the germline J gene provides the missing end. The V call is TRBV12-3 or TRBV12-4, the J call TRBJ2-1; the match to TRBD2 covers 8 bases. Trimming cost V 3 bases and J 5 bases; bases outside gene matches: 6. CDR3 length: 15 residues. The CDR3 bases that were read are TGTGCCAGCAGTTTCACTAGCGGAGGTGACAATGAG. Its translation is CASSFTSGGDNE. The complete CDR3 sequence is CASSFTSGGDNEQFF.

This clone was picked up many times. The read halts 3 residues ahead of the CDR3 end, with the missing end drawn from the germline J gene. The chain has TRBV7-3 and TRBJ2-1; 11 positions agree with TRBD2. The CDR3 has 15 residues. Germline V gene lookup returns CDR1 SGHTA and CDR2 FQGTGA. V dropped 5 bases and J dropped 4; count of bases not matched to a gene: 4. The covered CDR3 bases are TGTGCCAGCAGCGCAACTAGCGGGAGTTACAATGAG. Translation gives CASSATSGSYNE. The entire CDR3 is CASSATSGSYNEQFF.

This clone has ten or more counts. With the read ending 3 residues before the CDR3 end, the germline J gene is used to fill in that end. The rearrangement links TRBV20-1 to TRBJ2-6; the D gene is possibly TRBD2 (6 bases). This CDR3 has 16 residues. Germline V gene data show CDR1 as DFQATT and CDR2 as SNEGSKA (reference sequence). With 0 bases removed from V and 6 bases from J, the gap between germline ends came to 15 bases. The sequenced part of the CDR3 DNA is TGCAGTGCTAGAGATCAACGGGGGAGTGAGGCCAACGTC. This translates into CSARDQRGSEANV. The whole CDR3 sequence reads CSARDQRGSEANVLTF.

The sample holds many counts of this clone. The observed sequence ends 3 residues before the CDR3 terminus, with the missing tail filled in from the germline J gene. The chain employs TRBV19 and TRBJ2-1, with 10 nucleotides matching TRBD2. From germline, CDR1 is LNHDA and CDR2 SQIVND (reference sequence). After removal of 7 bases from V and 1 base from J, the junction contained 4 bases not matched to a gene. The CDR3 has 15 amino acids. The sequenced part of the CDR3 DNA is TGTGCCAGTATCCCAGCGGGAGGGTCCTACAATGAG. Protein sequence: CASIPAGGSYNE. The whole CDR3 sequence is CASIPAGGSYNEQFF.

This clone came up many times. The CDR3 end is not reached by the read, which stops 3 residues before it; the germline J gene fills it in. The chain carries TRBV19 and TRBJ2-1, with 9 bases aligning to TRBD2. The J segment lost 4 bases and the V segment lost 5 bases, leaving 12 bases of the junction unmatched. CDR1 LNHDA and CDR2 SQIVND come from the germline V gene (reference sequence). This CDR3 has 17 amino acids. The sequenced CDR3 bases are TGTGCCAGTAGTCGCGGGGCGACTAGCGGCCCTTACAATGAG. Amino acid sequence: CASSRGATSGPYNE. The entire CDR3 is CASSRGATSGPYNEQFF.

This clone has at least ten counts. The sequence runs out 3 residues before the end of the CDR3; the remainder is reconstructed from the germline J gene. The rearrangement links TRBV30 to TRBJ1-1; unclear D gene. The CDR3 has 13 amino acids. Germline CDR1 and CDR2: GTSNPN and SVGIG (reference sequence). The V end was cut by 3 bases, the J end by 1 base, with 9 bases between. This CDR3 is CAWSRTANTEAFF. CDR3 bases read: TGTGCCTGGAGCAGGACTGCGAACACTGAA.

This clone was counted only a few times. The read finishes 3 residues shy of the CDR3 end, and the germline J gene is used to complete it. The chain combines TRBV7-6 with TRBJ1-2, with a tentative D call TRBD1 (6 bases). This CDR3 is built from 15 residues. The V and J ends lost 4 bases and 7 bases respectively, with 19 bases between them. The V gene's germline CDR1 is SGHVS and CDR2 FNYEAQ. Incomplete CDR3 DNA: TGTGCCAGCAGCTCAAACAGGGTTTCAACAGGTGGC. It translates to CASSSNRVSTGG. The complete CDR3 sequence is CASSSNRVSTGGYTF.

The table lists this clone with many counts. The read ends 3 residues shy of where the CDR3 ends; the end is completed using the germline J gene. The chain combines TRBV7-2 with TRBJ1-1; D call uncertain. V shed 3 bases and J shed 1 base, with 6 bases lying between them. CDR3 length equals 13 residues. Germline V gene sequence: CDR1 SGHTA, CDR2 FQGNSA. The CDR3: CASSLQENTEAFF. The sequenced CDR3 bases are TGTGCCAGCAGCTTGCAGGAGAACACTGAA.

There are many counts of this clone. Read sequence stops 3 residues before the CDR3 end, and the germline J gene provides the missing end. This chain joins TRBV7-8 and TRBJ2-3; TRBD2 agrees at 9 bases. This CDR3 region has 15 residues. Trimming at V came to 3 bases and at J to 5 bases, leaving 6 bases not matched to a gene. Germline V gene data show CDR1 as SGHVS and CDR2 as FQNEAQ. Here the CDR3 reads CASSFGAGGVDTQYF. The covered CDR3 bases are TGTGCCAGCAGCTTCGGAGCGGGGGGTGTAGATACG.

This clone was observed many times. Partial CDR3 DNA: TGTGCCAGCAGCCATCGTGAGGGAGGGGGCTATGGC. Its protein is CASSHREGGGYG. The CDR3 in its entirety is CASSHREGGGYGYTF. The J gene is TRBJ1-2, the V gene TRBV3-1 (or the pseudogene TRBV3-2); D is possibly TRBD1 (6 bases). Sequencing ends 3 residues short of the CDR3 end; the germline J gene provides the rest. From germline, CDR1 is LGHDT and CDR2 YNNKEL (reference sequence). The CDR3 is 15 residues long. V dropped 3 bases and J dropped 4 bases, with 15 bases sitting between them.

This clone occurred many times. The read ends 3 residues early relative to the CDR3; the germline J gene fills the gap. The rearrangement links TRBV6-2 or TRBV6-3 to TRBJ2-5, with D possibly being TRBD1 (6 bases). The CDR3 has 17 residues. Per the germline V gene, CDR1 is MNHEY and CDR2 is SVGEGT. V lost 7 bases and J 2 bases, leaving 23 bases between the germline ends. The CDR3 loop is CASTTLQGRGPQETQYF. The CDR3 DNA, read in part, is TGTGCCAGCACTACCCTACAGGGTCGGGGCCCACAAGAGACC.

The sample holds a few counts of this clone. The CDR3 goes on 3 residues after the read ends, and that part is filled in from the germline J gene. V usage is TRBV18 and J usage is TRBJ2-2, with TRBD2 as a possible D gene (7 bases). Germline V CDR1 and CDR2: KGHSH, LQKENI. CDR3 length: 15 residues. The chain's CDR3 is CASSPFSREGEKLFF. The CDR3 bases that were read are TGTGCCAGCTCACCATTCTCCAGGGAGGGGGAAAAG.

This clone was counted at least ten times. The CDR3 is CASSPTGTSDTDTQYF. The CDR3 bases that were read are TGTGCCAGCAGTCCTACCGGGACTAGCGACACAGATACG. The V call is TRBV7-8, the J call TRBJ2-3, with TRBD2 identical over 10 bases. With the read ending 3 residues before the CDR3 end, the germline J gene is used to fill in that end. Germline V gives CDR1 SGHVS, CDR2 FQNEAQ. The CDR3 totals 16 residues. With 6 bases clipped from V and 2 bases from J, the junction kept 8 bases outside the gene matches.

This clone was detected a few times. The CDR3 is cut off 3 residues early in the read; its end comes from the germline J gene. The J gene is TRBJ1-2, the V gene TRBV7-8; 9 nucleotides align to TRBD1. The CDR3 length is 16 residues. The germline gives CDR1 SGHVS, CDR2 FQNEAQ. The CDR3 DNA, read in part, is TGTGCCAGCAGCTTAAGGACAGGGGATTTGGAGGAGACC. It encodes CASSLRTGDLEET. The full CDR3 protein is CASSLRTGDLEETYTF.